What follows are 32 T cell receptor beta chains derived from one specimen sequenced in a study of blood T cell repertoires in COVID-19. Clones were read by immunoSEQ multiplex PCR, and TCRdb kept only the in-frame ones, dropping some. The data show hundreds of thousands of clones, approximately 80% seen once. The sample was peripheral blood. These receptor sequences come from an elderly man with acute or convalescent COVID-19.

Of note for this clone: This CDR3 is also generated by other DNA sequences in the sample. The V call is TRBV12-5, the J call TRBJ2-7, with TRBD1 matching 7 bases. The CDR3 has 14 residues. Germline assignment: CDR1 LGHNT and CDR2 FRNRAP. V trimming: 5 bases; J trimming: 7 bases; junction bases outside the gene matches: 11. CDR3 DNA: TGTGCTAGTGGTCCCGACAGGGACCGTAGTGAGCAGTACTTC. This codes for CASGPDRDRSEQYF.

This CDR3 reads CASSLDRDRGNQPQHF. CDR3 bases: TGTGCCAGCAGCTTAGATCGGGACAGGGGTAATCAGCCCCAGCATTTT. The chain is built from TRBV11-2 and TRBJ1-5; TRBD1 agrees at 10 bases. Germline CDR1 reads SGHAT; CDR2 reads FQNNGV. The CDR3 totals 16 residues. V was clipped by 0 bases and J by 4 bases; unmatched bases: 3. Full variable domain (missing parts from reference TRBV11-2 and TRBJ1-5): EAGVAQSPRYKIIEKRQSVAFWCNPISGHATLYWYQQILGQGPKLLIQFQNNGVVDDSQLPKDRFSAERLKGVDSTLKIQPAKLEDSAVYLCASSLDRDRGNQPQHFGDGTRLSIL.

The CDR3 nucleotides read TGCGCCAGCAGCCAAGATCCCCCGACTAGCGGGGTTTCAGATACGCAGTATTTT. Translated, it gives CASSQDPPTSGVSDTQYF. This rearrangement joins TRBV4-1 to TRBJ2-3, with 11 nucleotides matching TRBD2. Germline V gene sequence: CDR1 MGHRA, CDR2 YSYEKL. The CDR3 is 18 amino acids. V gave up 0 bases and J gave up 4 bases; unmatched junction bases: 9.

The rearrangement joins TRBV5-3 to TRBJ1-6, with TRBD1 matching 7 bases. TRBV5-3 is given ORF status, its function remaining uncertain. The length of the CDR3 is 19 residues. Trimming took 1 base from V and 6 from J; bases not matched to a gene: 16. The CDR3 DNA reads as TGTGCCAGAAGCTTGTCCGCCGTCGACTCCGGGACAGTTAATTCACCCCTCCACTTT. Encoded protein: CARSLSAVDSGTVNSPLHF.

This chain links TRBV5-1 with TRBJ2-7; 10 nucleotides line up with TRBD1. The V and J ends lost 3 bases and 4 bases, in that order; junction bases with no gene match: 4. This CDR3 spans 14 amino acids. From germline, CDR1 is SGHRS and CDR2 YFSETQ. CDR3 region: CASSYGQGGYEQYF. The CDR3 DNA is TGCGCCAGCAGCTACGGACAGGGGGGATACGAGCAGTACTTC.

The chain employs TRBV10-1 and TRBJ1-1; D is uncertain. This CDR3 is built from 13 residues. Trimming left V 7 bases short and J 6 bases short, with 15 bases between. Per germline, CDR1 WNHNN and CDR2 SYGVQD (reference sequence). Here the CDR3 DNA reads TGCGCCAGCAAATTTAGGCGGGGTTCTGAAGCTTTCTTT. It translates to CASKFRRGSEAFF.

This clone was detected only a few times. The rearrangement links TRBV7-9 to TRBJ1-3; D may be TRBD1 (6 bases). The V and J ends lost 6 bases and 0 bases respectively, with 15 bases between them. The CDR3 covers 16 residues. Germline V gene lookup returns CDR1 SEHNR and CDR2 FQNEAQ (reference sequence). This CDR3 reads CASSLRDTSSGNTIYF. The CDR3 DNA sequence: TGTGCCAGCAGTTTACGGGACACGAGCTCTGGAAACACCATATATTTT. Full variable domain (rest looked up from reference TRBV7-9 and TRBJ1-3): DTGVSQNPRHKITKRGQNVTFRCDPISEHNRLYWYRQTLGQGPEFLTYFQNEAQLEKSRLLSDRFSAERPKGSFSTLEIQRTEQGDSAMYLCASSLRDTSSGNTIYFGEGSWLTVV.

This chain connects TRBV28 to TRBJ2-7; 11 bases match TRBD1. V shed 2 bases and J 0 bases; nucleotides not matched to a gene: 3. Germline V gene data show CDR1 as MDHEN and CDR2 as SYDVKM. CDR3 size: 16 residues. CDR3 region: CASSLGTGGSSYEQYF. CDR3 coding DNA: TGTGCCAGCAGTTTAGGGACAGGGGGAAGCTCCTACGAGCAGTACTTC.

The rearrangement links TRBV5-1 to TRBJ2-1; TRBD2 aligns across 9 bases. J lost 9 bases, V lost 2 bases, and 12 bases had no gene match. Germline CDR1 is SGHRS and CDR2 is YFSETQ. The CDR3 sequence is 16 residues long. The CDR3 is CASSLFRGRAAGEQFF. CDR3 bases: TGCGCCAGCAGCTTATTCCGCGGGAGGGCTGCAGGTGAGCAGTTCTTC.

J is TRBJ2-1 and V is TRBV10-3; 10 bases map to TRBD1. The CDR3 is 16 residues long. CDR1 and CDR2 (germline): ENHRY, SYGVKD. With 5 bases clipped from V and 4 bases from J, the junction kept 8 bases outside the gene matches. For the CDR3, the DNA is TGTGCCATCAGTCCGGGACAGGGGCCCGGGTACAATGAGCAGTTCTTC. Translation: CAISPGQGPGYNEQFF.

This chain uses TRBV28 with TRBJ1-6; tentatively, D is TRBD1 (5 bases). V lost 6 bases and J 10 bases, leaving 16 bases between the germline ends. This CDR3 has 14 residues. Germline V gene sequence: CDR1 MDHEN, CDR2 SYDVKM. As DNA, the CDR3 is TGTGCCAGCAGGCCCGGGACGGGAGGATCACCCCTCCACTTT. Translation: CASRPGTGGSPLHF.

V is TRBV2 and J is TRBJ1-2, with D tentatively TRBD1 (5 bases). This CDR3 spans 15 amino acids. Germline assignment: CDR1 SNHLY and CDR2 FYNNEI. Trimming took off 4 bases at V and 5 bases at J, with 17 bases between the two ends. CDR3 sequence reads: CASSALQGLGYGYTF. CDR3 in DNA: TGTGCCAGCAGTGCTCTCCAGGGCCTTGGGTATGGCTACACCTTC. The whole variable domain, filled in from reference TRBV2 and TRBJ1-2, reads EPEVTQTPSHQVTQMGQEVILRCVPISNHLYFYWYRQILGQKVEFLVSFYNNEISEKSEIFDDQFSVERPDGSNFTLKIRSTKLEDSAMYFCASSALQGLGYGYTFGSGTRLTVV.

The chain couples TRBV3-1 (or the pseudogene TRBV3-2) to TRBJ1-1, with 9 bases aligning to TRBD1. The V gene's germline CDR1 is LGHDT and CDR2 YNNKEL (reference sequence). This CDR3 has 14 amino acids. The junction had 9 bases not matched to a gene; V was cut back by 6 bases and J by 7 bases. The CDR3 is CASSPGQGSGEAFF. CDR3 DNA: TGTGCCAGCAGTCCGGGACAGGGATCCGGTGAAGCTTTCTTT.

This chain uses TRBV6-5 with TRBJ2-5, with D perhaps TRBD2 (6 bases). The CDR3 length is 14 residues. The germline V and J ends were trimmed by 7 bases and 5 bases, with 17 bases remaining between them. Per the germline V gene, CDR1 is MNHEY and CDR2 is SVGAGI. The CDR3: CASTETSPRETQYF. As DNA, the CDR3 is TGTGCCAGCACGGAAACTAGCCCTAGGGAGACCCAGTACTTC.

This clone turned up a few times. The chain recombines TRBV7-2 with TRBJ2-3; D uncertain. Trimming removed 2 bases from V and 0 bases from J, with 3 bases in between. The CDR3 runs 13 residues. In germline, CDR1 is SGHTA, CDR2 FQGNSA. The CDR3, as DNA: TGTGCCAGCAGCTTACTGAGCACAGATACGCAGTATTTT. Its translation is CASSLLSTDTQYF.

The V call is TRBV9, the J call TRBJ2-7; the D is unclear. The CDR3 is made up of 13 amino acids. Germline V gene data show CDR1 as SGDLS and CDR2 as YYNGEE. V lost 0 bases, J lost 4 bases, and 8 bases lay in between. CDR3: CASSVANGYEQYF. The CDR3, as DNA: TGTGCCAGCAGCGTAGCTAACGGTTACGAGCAGTACTTC. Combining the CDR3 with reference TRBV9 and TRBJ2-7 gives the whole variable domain DSGVTQTPKHLITATGQRVTLRCSPRSGDLSVYWYQQSLDQGLQFLIQYYNGEERAKGNILERFSAQQFPDLHSELNLSSLELGDSALYFCASSVANGYEQYFGPGTRLTVT.

CDR3 sequence reads: CASSPGQTLQWETQYF. The CDR3 nucleotides read TGTGCCAGCAGCCCTGGACAGACCCTCCAATGGGAGACCCAGTACTTC. The rearrangement links TRBV7-9 to TRBJ2-5, with a tentative D call TRBD1 (6 bases). The CDR3 extends over 16 amino acids. Trimming cost V 5 bases and J 5 bases, with 21 bases left between them. The V gene's germline CDR1 is SEHNR and CDR2 FQNEAQ (reference sequence).

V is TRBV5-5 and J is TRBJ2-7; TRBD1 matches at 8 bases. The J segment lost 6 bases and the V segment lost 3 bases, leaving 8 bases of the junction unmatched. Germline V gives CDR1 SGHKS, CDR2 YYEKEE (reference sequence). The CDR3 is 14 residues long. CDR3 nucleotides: TGTGCCAGCAGCTCCGGACAGGGAGGAGGCGAGCAGTACTTC. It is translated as CASSSGQGGGEQYF.

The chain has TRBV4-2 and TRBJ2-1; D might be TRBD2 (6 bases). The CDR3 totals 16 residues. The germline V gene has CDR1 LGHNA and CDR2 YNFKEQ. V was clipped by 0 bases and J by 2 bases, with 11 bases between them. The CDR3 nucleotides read TGTGCCAGCAGCCAAGATGGCGGGATAGCCTACAATGAGCAGTTCTTC. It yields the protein CASSQDGGIAYNEQFF.

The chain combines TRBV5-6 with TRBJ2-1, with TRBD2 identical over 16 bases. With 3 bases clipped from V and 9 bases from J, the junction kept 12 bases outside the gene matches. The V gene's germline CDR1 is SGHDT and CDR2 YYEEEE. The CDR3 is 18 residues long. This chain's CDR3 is CASSSGTSGRAKGGEQFF. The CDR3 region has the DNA TGTGCCAGCAGCTCCGGGACTAGCGGGAGGGCCAAGGGCGGTGAGCAGTTCTTC. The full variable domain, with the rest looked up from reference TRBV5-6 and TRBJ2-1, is DAGVTQSPTHLIKTRGQQVTLRCSPKSGHDTVSWYQQALGQGPQFIFQYYEEEERQRGNFPDRFSGHQFPNYSSELNVNALLLGDSALYLCASSSGTSGRAKGGEQFFGPGTRLTVL.

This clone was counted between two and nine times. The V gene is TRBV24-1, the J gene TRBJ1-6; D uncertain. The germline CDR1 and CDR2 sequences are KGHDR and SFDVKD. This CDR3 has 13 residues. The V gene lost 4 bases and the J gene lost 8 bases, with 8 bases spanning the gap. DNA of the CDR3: TGTGCCACCAGTGAGAGGCCCGATTCACCCCTCCACTTT. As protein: CATSERPDSPLHF.

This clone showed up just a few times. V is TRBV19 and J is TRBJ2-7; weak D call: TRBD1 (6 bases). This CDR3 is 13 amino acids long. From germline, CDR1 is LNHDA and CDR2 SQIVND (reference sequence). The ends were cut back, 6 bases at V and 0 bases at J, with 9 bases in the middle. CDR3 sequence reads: CASRETGSYEQYF. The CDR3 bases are TGTGCCAGTAGGGAGACAGGCTCCTACGAGCAGTACTTC.

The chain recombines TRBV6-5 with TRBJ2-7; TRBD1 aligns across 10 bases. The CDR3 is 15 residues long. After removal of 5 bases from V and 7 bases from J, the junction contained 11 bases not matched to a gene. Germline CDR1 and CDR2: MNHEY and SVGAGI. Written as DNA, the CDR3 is TGTGCCAGCAGTATCAAATTGACAGGGGGCCGTGAGCAGTACTTC. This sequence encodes CASSIKLTGGREQYF.

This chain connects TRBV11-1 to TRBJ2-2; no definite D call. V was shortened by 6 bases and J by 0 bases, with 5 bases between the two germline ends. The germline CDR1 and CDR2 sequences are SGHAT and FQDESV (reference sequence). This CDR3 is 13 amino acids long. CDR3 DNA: TGTGCCAGCAGGAGATCGAACACCGGGGAGCTGTTTTTT. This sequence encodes CASRRSNTGELFF.

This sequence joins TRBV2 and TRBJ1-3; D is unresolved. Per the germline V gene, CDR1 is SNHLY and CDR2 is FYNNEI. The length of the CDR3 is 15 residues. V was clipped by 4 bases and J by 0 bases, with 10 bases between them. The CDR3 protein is CASSARTFSGNTIYF. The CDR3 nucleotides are TGTGCCAGCAGTGCCCGGACTTTCTCTGGAAACACCATATATTTT.

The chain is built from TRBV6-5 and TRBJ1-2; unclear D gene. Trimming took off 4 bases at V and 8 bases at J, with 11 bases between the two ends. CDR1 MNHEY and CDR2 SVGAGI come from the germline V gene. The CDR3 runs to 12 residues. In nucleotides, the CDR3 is TGTGCCAGCAGTTCCCCGCTACGCGGCTACACCTTC. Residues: CASSSPLRGYTF.

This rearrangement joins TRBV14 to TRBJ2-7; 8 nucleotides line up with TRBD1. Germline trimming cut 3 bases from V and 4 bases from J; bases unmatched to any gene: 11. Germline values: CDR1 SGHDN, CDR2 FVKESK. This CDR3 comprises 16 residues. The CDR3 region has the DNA TGTGCCAGCAGCCACGGACAGGGCGCCCTAATTTACGAGCAGTACTTC. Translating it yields CASSHGQGALIYEQYF.

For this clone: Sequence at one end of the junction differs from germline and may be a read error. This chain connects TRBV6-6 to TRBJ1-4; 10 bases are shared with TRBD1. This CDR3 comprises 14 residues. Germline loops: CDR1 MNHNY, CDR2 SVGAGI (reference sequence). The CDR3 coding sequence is TGTGCCAGCACTGGGACAGGGGTTAATGACAAACTGTTTTTT. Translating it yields CASTGTGVNDKLFF.

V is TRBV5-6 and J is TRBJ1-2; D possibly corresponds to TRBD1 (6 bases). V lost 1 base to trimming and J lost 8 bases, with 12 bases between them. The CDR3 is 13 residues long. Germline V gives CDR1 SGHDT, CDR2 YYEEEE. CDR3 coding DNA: TGTGCCAGCAGCTTGCAGGGGCTAGAGGGCTACACCTTC. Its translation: CASSLQGLEGYTF.

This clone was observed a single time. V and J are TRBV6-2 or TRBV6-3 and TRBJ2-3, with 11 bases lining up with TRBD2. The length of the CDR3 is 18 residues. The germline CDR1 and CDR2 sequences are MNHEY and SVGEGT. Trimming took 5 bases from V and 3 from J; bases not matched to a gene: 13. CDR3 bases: TGTGCCAGCAGTCCCGGAGCACTAGCGGGAGCCGGGACAGATACGCAGTATTTT. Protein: CASSPGALAGAGTDTQYF.

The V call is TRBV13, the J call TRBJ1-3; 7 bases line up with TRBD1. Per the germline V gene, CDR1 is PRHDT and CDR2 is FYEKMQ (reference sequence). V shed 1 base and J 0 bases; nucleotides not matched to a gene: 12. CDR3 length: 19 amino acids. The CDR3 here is CASSLALGQAFLSGNTIYF. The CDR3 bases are TGTGCCAGCAGCTTAGCCCTTGGACAGGCCTTCCTCTCTGGAAACACCATATATTTT.

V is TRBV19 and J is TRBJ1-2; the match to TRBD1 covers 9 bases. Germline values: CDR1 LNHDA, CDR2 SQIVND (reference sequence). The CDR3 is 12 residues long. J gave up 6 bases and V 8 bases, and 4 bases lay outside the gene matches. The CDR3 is CASRTGGDGYTF. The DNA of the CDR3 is TGTGCCAGTCGTACAGGGGGCGATGGCTACACCTTC.